This T cell receptor beta chain is from a study of blood T cell repertoires in COVID-19. Overall study: Donors in the United States, Italy and Spain gave samples during acute or convalescent COVID-19. PBMCs, B-cell-depleted T cells, or T cells were the source of the cDNA or gDNA that made up the material.

This CDR3 is 15 amino acids long. CDR1 is LNHDA and CDR2 is SQIVND in the germline V gene (reference sequence). Trimming removed 5 bases from V and 3 bases from J; junction bases left unmatched: 3. Original processing methods: The authors estimated nucleated cell counts from reference gene primer amplification. Data came from immunoSEQ multiplex PCR; TCRdb stores just in-frame clones and leaves some out. V and J calls and clone size are given by that table; D and trimming were obtained from the DNA. The sample has 150,000 to 200,000 clones; about four fifths are singletons. Sequences were obtained from peripheral blood. The sequence was obtained from a woman older than 75 with acute or convalescent COVID-19. V gene TRBV19 combines with J gene TRBJ1-6, with 8 bases that match TRBD1. This CDR3 is CASSATGGYNSPLHF. CDR3 in DNA: TGTGCCAGTAGTGCAACAGGGGGCTATAATTCACCCCTCCACTTT.